The 32 T cell receptor beta chains in this list originate from one sample, sequenced in a study of blood T cells in healthy people across ages. Alongside a J-beta primer mix, a sample-barcoded 5' primer served in a second PCR lasting about 6 to 12 cycles. TCRdb redid the calling of the 5' RACE reads with MiXCR, one entry per CDR3 protein. This table has fewer than 900,000 distinct CDR3 sequences, about 37% appearing once. The material sequenced was blood. The receptors originated from a young man in good health.

This clonotype was recorded a few times. V is TRBV6-5 and J is TRBJ1-5; TRBD1 might be the D (6 bases). Trimming took off 6 bases at V and 5 bases at J, with 11 bases between the two ends. The CDR3 is 13 residues long. In germline, CDR1 is MNHEY, CDR2 SVGAGI. The chain's CDR3 is CASSRNRDQPQHF. CDR3 coding DNA: TGTGCCAGCAGCCGAAACAGGGATCAGCCCCAGCATTTT.

This clonotype was seen only a few times. This chain links TRBV20-1 with TRBJ2-5, with D possibly being TRBD1 or TRBD2 (5 bases each). Germline values: CDR1 DFQATT, CDR2 SNEGSKA (reference sequence). The CDR3 extends over 14 amino acids. CDR3 nucleotide sequence: TGCAGCACAATACAATGGGGGATGGGAGAGACCCAGTACTTC. Translation: CSTIQWGMGETQYF.

The sample holds many counts of this clonotype. This chain connects TRBV4-2 to TRBJ2-1; TRBD2 is a possible D gene (6 bases). The CDR3 loop spans 16 amino acids. Per germline, CDR1 LGHNA and CDR2 YNFKEQ. V lost 3 bases and J 0 bases, leaving 12 bases between the germline ends. In DNA, the CDR3 is TGTGCCAGCAGCCACGGGACTGCAAGCTCCTACAATGAGCAGTTCTTC. Translating gives CASSHGTASSYNEQFF.

This chain uses TRBV6-6 with TRBJ2-7; D is possibly TRBD1 (6 bases). Germline CDR1 reads MNHNY; CDR2 reads SVGAGI (reference sequence). The CDR3 is made up of 15 amino acids. V lost 2 bases and J 1 base, leaving 12 bases between the germline ends. For the CDR3, the DNA is TGTGCCAGCAGTTACACTCGGACAGAATCCTACGAGCAGTACTTC. Translation gives CASSYTRTESYEQYF.

As to this clonotype: One base away lies a much larger clone, so this may be a sequencing read error. The chain uses TRBV20-1 and TRBJ2-7; tentatively, D is TRBD2 (5 bases). The V end lost 0 bases, the J end lost 1 base, and 13 bases lay between the germline ends. There are 15 residues in the CDR3. Germline V gives CDR1 DFQATT, CDR2 SNEGSKA (reference sequence). As DNA, the CDR3 is TGCAGTGCTAGAGATTCTAGCAGGCTTTCCTACGAGCAGTACTTC. This codes for CSARDSSRLSYEQYF.

The chain carries TRBV14 and TRBJ2-5; D remains ambiguous. Trimming cost V 1 base and J 5 bases, with 17 bases left between them. Germline-derived CDR1 and CDR2 are SGHDN and FVKESK. The CDR3 totals 16 residues. The CDR3 DNA follows: TGTGCCAGCAGCCAAGGGTTCTCTCTCGCCAGGGAGACCCAGTACTTC. Protein: CASSQGFSLARETQYF.

Only a few counts were recorded for this clonotype. DNA of the CDR3: TGTGCCAGGTATTCCGGACCAGCTATTTACAATGAGCAGTACTTC. Translating it yields CARYSGPAIYNEQYF. This chain links TRBV6-1 with TRBJ2-7, with D hard to call. Germline CDR1 reads MNHNS; CDR2 reads SASEGT. The CDR3 extends over 15 amino acids. Trimming stripped 9 bases from V and 7 bases from J, with 25 bases between.

This clonotype has a handful of counts. The chain joins TRBV4-2 to TRBJ1-2, with 10 bases that match TRBD1. The CDR3 has 14 residues. V gave up 4 bases and J gave up 12 bases; unmatched junction bases: 11. Germline CDR1 LGHNA, CDR2 YNFKEQ. As DNA, the CDR3 is TGTGCCAGCAGCCGAACCGGGACAGGGGCCGGAGACACCTTC. Amino acids: CASSRTGTGAGDTF.

This clonotype was seen many times. This chain links TRBV12-3 or TRBV12-4 with TRBJ2-6; D may be TRBD1 (6 bases). With 5 bases removed from V and 0 bases from J, the gap between germline ends came to 14 bases. The length of the CDR3 is 17 residues. CDR3 DNA sequence: TGTGCCAGCAGTACAACAGGGATTAGCTCTGGGGCCAACGTCCTGACTTTC. This sequence encodes CASSTTGISSGANVLTF.

In this sample, this clonotype turned up a few times. The chain uses TRBV27 and TRBJ2-7; 10 nucleotides align to TRBD1. The CDR3 is 14 amino acids. Unmatched junction bases numbered 5, after V lost 2 bases and J lost 7 bases. Germline V lookup: CDR1 MNHEY, CDR2 SMNVEV (reference sequence). CDR3 sequence (DNA): TGTGCCAGCAGTTTAGGACAGGGGGTAGGTGAGCAGTACTTC. Protein product: CASSLGQGVGEQYF.

The chain combines TRBV27 with TRBJ2-1; 11 nucleotides line up with TRBD2. The CDR3 is made up of 17 amino acids. V trimming: 3 bases; J trimming: 8 bases; junction bases outside the gene matches: 12. Germline V lookup: CDR1 MNHEY, CDR2 SMNVEV (reference sequence). CDR3 amino acids: CASSFRALAGGPHEQFF. The CDR3, as DNA: TGTGCCAGCAGTTTCCGGGCCTTAGCGGGGGGGCCTCATGAGCAGTTCTTC.

With regard to this clonotype: Since a much larger clone is just one base distant, this may be a read error. This chain links TRBV12-3 or TRBV12-4 with TRBJ2-3; D remains unclear. This CDR3 has 15 amino acids. The DNA of the CDR3 is TGTGCCAGCAGTGCACTCACGGGTCCCACAGATACGCTGTATTTT. Protein: CASSALTGPTDTLYF.

This clonotype was counted between two and nine times. The chain uses TRBV4-3 and TRBJ2-2; D gene unclear. Germline V gene data show CDR1 as LGHNA and CDR2 as YSLEER. The CDR3 spans 15 residues. The V end was cut by 0 bases, the J end by 1 base, with 6 bases between. As DNA, the CDR3 is TGCGCCAGCAGCCAAGATCTCCAGAACACCGGGGAGCTGTTTTTT. Translating gives CASSQDLQNTGELFF.

On this clonotype: This may be a read error, as it is one base from a much larger clone. The chain combines TRBV10-3 with TRBJ2-7, with D possibly being TRBD1 or TRBD2 (5 bases each). V shed 10 bases and J shed 7 bases, with 20 bases lying between them. The germline CDR1 and CDR2 sequences are ENHRY and SYGVKD. The CDR3 contains 13 residues. The CDR3 is CATVGDRGNEQYF. CDR3 nucleotides: TGTGCCACCGTGGGGGACCGAGGGAATGAGCAGTACTTC.

This clonotype was seen a handful of times. The chain is built from TRBV12-3 or TRBV12-4 and TRBJ2-7, with 7 bases matching TRBD1. J was trimmed by 3 bases and V by 7 bases; bases with no gene match: 6. CDR3 length: 13 amino acids. The CDR3 DNA is TGTGCCAGCACGCAGGGGGTAATCTACGAGCAGTACTTC. Its translation is CASTQGVIYEQYF.

The chain has TRBV7-8 and TRBJ2-1; weak D call: TRBD2 (6 bases). The CDR3 is made up of 14 amino acids. V was pared by 5 bases and J by 9 bases, with 17 bases between. The V gene's germline CDR1 is SGHVS and CDR2 FQNEAQ. The CDR3 sequence is CASSLLARGIEQFF. CDR3 nucleotides: TGTGCCAGCAGCCTTCTAGCCCGGGGGATTGAGCAGTTCTTC.

A few counts support this clonotype. The chain has TRBV6-1 and TRBJ1-2; no definite D call. The CDR3 covers 13 residues. V lost 0 bases to trimming and J lost 4 bases, with 6 bases between them. Germline CDR1 reads MNHNS; CDR2 reads SASEGT. The CDR3 loop is CASSEAGSYGYTF. The CDR3 nucleotides read TGTGCCAGCAGTGAAGCGGGGAGCTATGGCTACACCTTC.

Comments on this clonotype: A much larger clone differs from this one at a single base, so this may be a read error. The V call is TRBV29-1, the J call TRBJ2-3; possible D gene TRBD2, 5 bases. Looked up from germline, CDR1 is SQVTM and CDR2 is ANQGSEA. This CDR3 spans 13 amino acids. Trimming shortened V by 7 bases and J by 2 bases, and 13 bases separated the two germline ends. In DNA form, the CDR3 reads TGCAGCGCCTTGATCCGGGACACAGATACGCAGTATTTT. Translated, it gives CSALIRDTDTQYF.

The genes are TRBV12-3 or TRBV12-4 and TRBJ2-5; 8 bases are shared with TRBD2. The CDR3 extends over 14 amino acids. After removal of 8 bases from V and 2 bases from J, the junction contained 7 bases not matched to a gene. This chain's CDR3 is CASLVAGIQETQYF. CDR3 in DNA: TGTGCCAGCCTCGTAGCGGGGATACAAGAGACCCAGTACTTC.

The chain employs TRBV27 and TRBJ2-3; 10 bases match TRBD1. The J segment lost 6 bases and the V segment lost 5 bases, leaving 8 bases of the junction unmatched. In germline, CDR1 is MNHEY, CDR2 SMNVEV (reference sequence). CDR3 length equals 15 residues. The chain's CDR3 is CASSRLTGGSDTQYF. The CDR3 DNA reads as TGTGCCAGCAGTCGACTGACAGGGGGCAGCGATACGCAGTATTTT.

The chain links TRBV9 to TRBJ2-1, with D tentatively TRBD1 (5 bases). CDR1 is SGDLS, CDR2 YYNGEE, per germline. The CDR3 length is 15 residues. V was pared by 3 bases and J by 6 bases, with 16 bases between. CDR3 coding DNA: TGTGCCAGCAGCGAATTTGGTACAAGGGGCAATGAGCAGTTCTTC. This gives the protein CASSEFGTRGNEQFF.

The chain uses TRBV7-8 and TRBJ2-7; D not resolved. Germline-derived CDR1 and CDR2 are SGHVS and FQNEAQ. Trimming shortened V by 2 bases and J by 2 bases, and 10 bases separated the two germline ends. The CDR3 is 14 residues long. The DNA of the CDR3 is TGTGCCAGCAGCTTAAGTCCGGGCGCCTACGAGCAGTACTTC. Residues: CASSLSPGAYEQYF.

This clonotype was recorded a few times. A read error may account for a junction end that differs from germline. The J gene is TRBJ2-3, the V gene TRBV20-1, with 9 nucleotides matching TRBD2. This CDR3 is 15 amino acids long. The germline gives CDR1 DFQATT, CDR2 SNEGSKA (reference sequence). CDR3 nucleotides: TGCAGTGCTAGAGATCGGCTAGCGGGGACAGATACGCGGTATTTT. This encodes CSARDRLAGTDTRYF.

This clonotype was observed a few times. J is TRBJ1-4 and V is TRBV2, with D unresolved. The V and J ends lost 0 bases and 8 bases respectively, with 10 bases between them. The CDR3 has 14 residues. Germline V gene sequence: CDR1 SNHLY, CDR2 FYNNEI. CDR3 nucleotide sequence: TGTGCCAGCAGTGAAGCGCTTCTGGGGGAAAAACTGTTTTTT. Protein product: CASSEALLGEKLFF.

With regard to this clonotype: A read error may be the cause here, since a much bigger clone is one base away. V and J are TRBV10-3 and TRBJ1-1, with D possibly being TRBD1 (5 bases). CDR1 is ENHRY and CDR2 is SYGVKD in the germline V gene. The V end was cut by 7 bases, the J end by 1 base, with 19 bases between. The CDR3 extends over 16 amino acids. The CDR3 DNA sequence: TGTGCCATCAAAATGGGTCAGGGACCTTCGAACACTGAAGCTTTCTTT. Translating gives CAIKMGQGPSNTEAFF.

This clonotype has a count of ten or more. A much larger clone sits a single nucleotide away, making a read error possible. V gene TRBV3-1 combines with J gene TRBJ1-2; D gene ambiguous. CDR1 is LGHDT, CDR2 YNNKEL, per germline (reference sequence). Between the trimmed V and J ends, which lost 5 bases and 4 bases, there was a span of 14 bases. The CDR3 is 14 amino acids. DNA for the CDR3: TGTGCCAGCAGCGCCTACACCTTTGCCTATGGCTACACCTTC. Translation gives CASSAYTFAYGYTF.

This clonotype was seen a handful of times. The chain joins TRBV18 to TRBJ2-5, with 8 bases identical to TRBD2. The CDR3 is 17 amino acids. The V and J ends lost 0 bases and 0 bases, in that order; junction bases with no gene match: 6. Germline CDR1 and CDR2: KGHSH and LQKENI. The CDR3: CASSPPALAGYQETQYF. The CDR3 DNA sequence: TGTGCCAGCTCACCACCGGCCCTAGCGGGTTACCAAGAGACCCAGTACTTC.

For this clonotype: A read error may be the cause here, since a much bigger clone is one base away. This sequence joins TRBV7-2 and TRBJ2-1, with D maybe TRBD2 (5 bases). The CDR3 has 15 residues. Germline lookup yields CDR1 SGHTA and CDR2 FQGNSA. Trimming stripped 1 base from V and 10 bases from J, with 17 bases between. This CDR3 reads CASSLETGFPYEQFF. The CDR3 DNA is TGTGCCAGCAGCTTAGAGACGGGATTCCCCTACGAGCAGTTCTTC.

DNA for the CDR3: TGCGCCAGCAGCCCGATTCTGGGACAGGGACGGAGAATCCACTTT. Its protein product is CASSPILGQGRRIHF. The chain is built from TRBV4-1 and TRBJ1-6; TRBD1 matches 9 bases. The CDR3 spans 15 residues. V trimming: 4 bases; J trimming: 17 bases; junction bases outside the gene matches: 15. The germline gives CDR1 MGHRA, CDR2 YSYEKL.

The gene calls are TRBV25-1 and TRBJ2-7, with 11 positions matching TRBD2. V shed 4 bases, J shed 3 bases, and the junction held 20 bases outside the gene matches. CDR3 length: 20 residues. Per the germline V gene, CDR1 is MGHDK and CDR2 is SYGVNS. The CDR3 DNA is TGTGCCAGCAGTGCAGAAGTCGGACTAGCGGGCAACGAAGGGGACTACGAGCAGTACTTC. Encoded protein: CASSAEVGLAGNEGDYEQYF.

The sample holds many counts of this clonotype. The chain employs TRBV3-1 and TRBJ1-2, with 10 bases aligning to TRBD1. The CDR3 has 14 residues. Germline CDR1 and CDR2: LGHDT and YNNKEL (reference sequence). With 4 bases clipped from V and 4 bases from J, the junction kept 3 bases outside the gene matches. CDR3 nucleotide sequence: TGTGCCAGCAGCCCCGGGACAGGGGCCTATGGCTACACCTTC. This gives the protein CASSPGTGAYGYTF. The complete variable domain, with remaining parts taken from reference TRBV3-1 and TRBJ1-2, reads DTAVSQTPKYLVTQMGNDKSIKCEQNLGHDTMYWYKQDSKKFLKIMFSYNNKELIINETVPNRFSPKSPDKAHLNLHINSLELGDSAVYFCASSPGTGAYGYTFGSGTRLTVV.

The chain uses TRBV12-3 or TRBV12-4 and TRBJ2-1; no definite D call. The CDR3 has 14 residues. V was shortened by 11 bases and J by 6 bases, with 20 bases between the two germline ends. This CDR3 reads CAGRRQSLANEQFF. CDR3 coding DNA: TGTGCCGGCCGCCGCCAATCTTTAGCCAATGAGCAGTTCTTC.